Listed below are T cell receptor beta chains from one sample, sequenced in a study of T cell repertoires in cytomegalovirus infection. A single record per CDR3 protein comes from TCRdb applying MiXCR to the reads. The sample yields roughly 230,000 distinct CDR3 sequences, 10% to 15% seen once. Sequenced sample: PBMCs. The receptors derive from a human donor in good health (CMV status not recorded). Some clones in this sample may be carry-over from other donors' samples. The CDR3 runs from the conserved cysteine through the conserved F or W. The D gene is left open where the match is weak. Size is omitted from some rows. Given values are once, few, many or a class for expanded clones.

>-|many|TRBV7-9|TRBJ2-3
TGTGCCAGCAGCTTAGTTGGGGACCGCACAGATACGCAGTATTTT
CASSLVGDRTDTQYF
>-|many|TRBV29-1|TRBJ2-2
TGCAGCGTTGAGATTACCCCTGGGGCCGGGGAGCTGTTTTTT
CSVEITPGAGELFF
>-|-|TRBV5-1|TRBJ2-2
TGCGCCAGCAGCAGGGCGGGGACCGGGGAGCTGTTTTTT
CASSRAGTGELFF
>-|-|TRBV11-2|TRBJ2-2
TGTGCCAGCAGCTTAAGATGGCAAATCGGGGAGCTGTTTTTT
CASSLRWQIGELFF
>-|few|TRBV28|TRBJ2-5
TGTGCCAGCAGTTTATGGGCCAGTCACCAAGAGACCCAGTACTTC
CASSLWASHQETQYF
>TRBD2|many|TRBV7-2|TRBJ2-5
TGTGCCAGCAGCTTGATTACTAGCGGGGGGGCCCAGACCCAGTACTTC
CASSLITSGGAQTQYF
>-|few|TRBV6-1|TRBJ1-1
TGTGCCAGCAGGGCCGAGAGGAACACTGAAGCTTTCTTT
CASRAERNTEAFF
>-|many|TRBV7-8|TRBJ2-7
TGTGCCAGCAGCTCGGGCTTGAGGCGAGTATCCTACGAGCAGTACTTC
CASSSGLRRVSYEQYF
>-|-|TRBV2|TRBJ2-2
TGTGCCAGCAGTGAATTGGCAGGGCGAACCGGGGAGCTGTTTTTT
CASSELAGRTGELFF
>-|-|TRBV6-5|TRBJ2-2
TGTGCCAGCAGTTACTTCGAACAGGGCGGGGAGCTGTTTTTT
CASSYFEQGGELFF
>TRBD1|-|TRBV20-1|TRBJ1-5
TGCAGTGCTATCGGACAGGGCTTCACTCAGCCCCAGCATTTT
CSAIGQGFTQPQHF
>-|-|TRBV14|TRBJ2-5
TGTGCCAGCAGCCAAGATGGGTTGATCCGGCAGCCAGATACTCCGCAAGAGACCCAGTACTTC
CASSQDGLIRQPDTPQETQYF
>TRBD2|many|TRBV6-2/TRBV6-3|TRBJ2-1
TGTGCCAGCAAACTTAGCGGGACCCACAATGAGCAGTTCTTC
CASKLSGTHNEQFF
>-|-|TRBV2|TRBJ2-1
TGTGCCAGCAGACAAACTAGTAACGGTGTCTTC
CASRQTSNGVF
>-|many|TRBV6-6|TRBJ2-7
TGTGCCAGCAGTTACCCCGGACAGAGCCCTTCCTACGAGCAGTACTTC
CASSYPGQSPSYEQYF
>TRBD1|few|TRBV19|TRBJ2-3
TGTGCCAGTAGGCTACAGGGGGCTTGGACAGATACGCAGTATTTT
CASRLQGAWTDTQYF
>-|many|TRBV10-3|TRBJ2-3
TGTGCCATCAGTGACCTTAGCAGAGACAGAAACACAGATACGCAGTATTTT
CAISDLSRDRNTDTQYF
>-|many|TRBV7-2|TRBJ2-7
TGTGCCAGCAGCCTCGGACCTCCGGGTGATTACGAGCAGTACTTC
CASSLGPPGDYEQYF
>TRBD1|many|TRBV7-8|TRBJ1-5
TGTGCCAGCAGCATCGTACAGGGGTACCAGCCCCAGCATTTT
CASSIVQGYQPQHF
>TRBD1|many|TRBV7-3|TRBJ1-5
TGTGCCAGCAGCCTGACAGGGGGTCAGCCCCAGCATTTT
CASSLTGGQPQHF
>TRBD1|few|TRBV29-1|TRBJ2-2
TGCAGCGCCCGGGACAGGTCGAACACCGGGGAGCTGTTTTTT
CSARDRSNTGELFF
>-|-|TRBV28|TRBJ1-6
TGTGCCACCGCCGGGACGGTCGATAATTCACCCCTCCACTTT
CATAGTVDNSPLHF
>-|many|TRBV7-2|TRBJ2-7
TGTGCCAGCAGCTTAATCCAGGGCTTTACCTACGAGCAGTACTTC
CASSLIQGFTYEQYF
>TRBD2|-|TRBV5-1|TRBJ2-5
TGCGCCAGCAGCTCGACTAGCGGGGAAGGAGAGACCCAGTACTTC
CASSSTSGEGETQYF
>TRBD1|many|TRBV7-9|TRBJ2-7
TGTGCCAGCAGTTCGACAGGGGAGCCCTCCTACGAGCAGTACTTC
CASSSTGEPSYEQYF
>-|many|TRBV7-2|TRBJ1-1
TGTGCCAGCAGCTTTGGGGATCCGGGGTTGACTGAAGCTTTCTTT
CASSFGDPGLTEAFF
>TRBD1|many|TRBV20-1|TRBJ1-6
TGCAGTGCCCGAGACAGGGCTAATTCACCCCTCCACTTT
CSARDRANSPLHF
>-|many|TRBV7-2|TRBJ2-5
TGTGCCAGCAGTCGAAGTCGCGGTGGACAAGAGACCCAGTACTTC
CASSRSRGGQETQYF
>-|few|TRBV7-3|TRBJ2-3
TGTGCCAGCAGCCCGCTTACCGGGACTGGGACAGATACGCAGTATTTT
CASSPLTGTGTDTQYF
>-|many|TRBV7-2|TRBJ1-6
TGTGCCAGCAGCTTGTCAGGACAGAATTCACCCCTCCACTTT
CASSLSGQNSPLHF
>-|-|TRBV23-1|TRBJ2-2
TGCGCCAGCAGCCGGCAGGGGCGAAACACCGGGGAGCTGTTTTTT
CASSRQGRNTGELFF
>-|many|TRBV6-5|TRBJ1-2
TGTGCCAGCAGACGGTCATTATCCGGTGGCTACACCTTC
CASRRSLSGGYTF
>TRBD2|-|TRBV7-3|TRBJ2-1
TGTGCCAGCAGCCTCCCGGATAGCGGGGACTACAATGAGCAGTTCTTC
CASSLPDSGDYNEQFF
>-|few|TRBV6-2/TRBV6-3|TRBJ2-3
TGTGCCAGCAGTTACGTGGGAGATACGCAGTATTTT
CASSYVGDTQYF
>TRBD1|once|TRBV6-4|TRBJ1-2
TGTGCCAGCAGTGACATTTGGACAGGTGACATCTATGGCTACACCTTC
CASSDIWTGDIYGYTF
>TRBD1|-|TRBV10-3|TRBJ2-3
TGTGCCATCGGACAGGGGAAAGAGGATACGCAGTATTTT
CAIGQGKEDTQYF
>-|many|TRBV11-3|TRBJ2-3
TGTGCCAGCAGCATCAACCCACCCCCAGATACGCAGTATTTT
CASSINPPPDTQYF
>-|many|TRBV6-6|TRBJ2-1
TGTGCCAGCAGTTACTTGGCAGGGTGGGGCAATGAGCAGTTCTTC
CASSYLAGWGNEQFF
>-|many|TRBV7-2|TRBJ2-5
TGTGCCAGCAGCTTAGGGGTAAAGGGAGAGACCCAGTACTTC
CASSLGVKGETQYF
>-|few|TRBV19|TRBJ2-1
TGTGCCAGTAGTCTGGCCCAGGGTTCCTACAATGAGCAGTTCTTC
CASSLAQGSYNEQFF
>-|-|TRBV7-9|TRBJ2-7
TGTGCCAGCAGCTTAGACCGGGACACGGACGAGCAGTACTTC
CASSLDRDTDEQYF
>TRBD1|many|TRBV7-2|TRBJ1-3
TGTGCCAGCAGCCCGGGACAGGGGGGCACCATATATTTT
CASSPGQGGTIYF
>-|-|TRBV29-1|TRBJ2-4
TGCAGCGCAGGCGGGGGCGCGACCAAAAACATTCAGTACTTC
CSAGGGATKNIQYF
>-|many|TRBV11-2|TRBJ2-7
TGTGCCAGCAGCTTAGGGGGCGCGGACCACGAGCAGTACTTC
CASSLGGADHEQYF
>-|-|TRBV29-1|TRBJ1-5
TGCAGCGTTGTGCAGGATGGCAATCAGCCCCAGCATTTT
CSVVQDGNQPQHF
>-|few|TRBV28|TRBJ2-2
TGTGCCACCAAGGGGACTCACACCGGGGAGCTGTTTTTT
CATKGTHTGELFF
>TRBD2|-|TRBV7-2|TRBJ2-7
TGTGCCAGCAGCTTACGACTAGCCACCTACGAGCAGTACTTC
CASSLRLATYEQYF
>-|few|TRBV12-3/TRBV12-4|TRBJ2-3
TGTGCCAGCAGAAGATGGGGGGGCAGCACAGATACGCAGTATTTT
CASRRWGGSTDTQYF
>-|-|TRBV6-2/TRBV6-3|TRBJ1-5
TGTGCCAGCAGTTTAAAGCCAGCGCTCCGCGGCAATCAGCCCCAGCATTTT
CASSLKPALRGNQPQHF
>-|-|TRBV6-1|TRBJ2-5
TGTGCCAGCAGGGCAGCCGTAGGGGCCCAGTACTTC
CASRAAVGAQYF
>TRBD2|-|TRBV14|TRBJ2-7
TGTGCCAGCAGCCCGGGACTAGCGGGGGGCAACTACGAGCAGTACTTC
CASSPGLAGGNYEQYF
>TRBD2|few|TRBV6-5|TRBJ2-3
TGTGCCAGCAGTTACAATGGGGGGGGGATCTGGAATACGCAGTATTTT
CASSYNGGGIWNTQYF
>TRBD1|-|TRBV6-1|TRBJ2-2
TGTGCCAGCAGCCCGGGACAGGGGGTTGGCGGGGAGCTGTTTTTT
CASSPGQGVGGELFF
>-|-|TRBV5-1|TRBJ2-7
TGCGCCAGCAGCTTGACTCCAGGGAGCTCCTACGAGCAGTACTTC
CASSLTPGSSYEQYF
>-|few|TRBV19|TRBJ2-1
TGTGCCAGTAGTAGCAGGGTGTTCTCCTACAATGAGCAGTTCTTC
CASSSRVFSYNEQFF
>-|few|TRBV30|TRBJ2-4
TGTGCTTACCATAGTGGGATGAAAAACATTCAGTACTTC
CAYHSGMKNIQYF
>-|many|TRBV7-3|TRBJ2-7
TGTGCCAGCAGCCCCGACCCCACCTACGAGCAGTACTTC
CASSPDPTYEQYF
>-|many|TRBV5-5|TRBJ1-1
TGTGCCAGCAGCTTGGCCTGGGAGGCAACCGAAGCTTTCTTT
CASSLAWEATEAFF
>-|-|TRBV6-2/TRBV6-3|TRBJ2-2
TGTGCCAGCAGCGTCGTAGGGAACACCGGGGAGCTGTTTTTT
CASSVVGNTGELFF